This T cell receptor (beta chain) was recorded in a study of shared clonotypes between healthy human individuals. The CDR3 contains 10 residues. Deletions cut 1 base from V and 6 bases from J, with 0 bases between. The V gene's germline CDR1 is SGHVS and CDR2 FQNEAQ. TCRdb's copy holds only in-frame clones and misses some; the assay was immunoSEQ multiplex PCR. The table has over 400,000 clones, roughly 80% seen once. Adults of Caucasian background living in Nashville, Tennessee made up all donors. This sequence originates from a woman aged 35 to 49 in good health. Some clones in this sample may be carry-over from other donors' samples. Sequencing input: PBMCs. This sequence joins TRBV7-8 and TRBJ2-5; D is unresolved. The CDR3 loop is CASSLETQYF. CDR3 coding DNA: TGTGCCAGCAGCTTAGAGACCCAGTACTTC. Together with reference TRBV7-8 and TRBJ2-5, the CDR3 gives the full variable domain: GAGVSQSPRYKVAKRGQDVALRCDPISGHVSLFWYQQALGQGPEFLTYFQNEAQLDKSGLPSDRFFAERPEGSVSTLKIQRTQQEDSAVYLCASSLETQYFGPGTRLLVL.